This T cell receptor beta chain was identified during a study of blood T cells in healthy people across ages. Study-level findings and limits: Measured against age, TCR beta diversity per million T cells decreased in a roughly linear manner.

Together with a sample-barcoded 5' primer, a J-beta primer mix was included in a second PCR lasting about 6 to 11 cycles. TCRdb recomputed calls from the 5' RACE reads with MiXCR, one row per CDR3 protein. This sample has roughly 680,000 distinct CDR3 sequences, with 45% to 60% found just once. CDR1 and CDR2 from the germline V gene are DFQATT and SNEGSKA (reference sequence). The CDR3 is made up of 13 amino acids. As concerns this clonotype: The antigen is unknown. One junction end disagrees with the germline gene, perhaps due to a read error.

The chain is built from TRBV20-1 and TRBJ1-5; no firm D call. The specimen was blood. The TCR originated in an elderly woman in good health. The DNA of the CDR3 is TGCAGTGCTGGAGAGACGGGCAATCAGCCCCAGCATTTT. This gives the protein CSAGETGNQPQHF.